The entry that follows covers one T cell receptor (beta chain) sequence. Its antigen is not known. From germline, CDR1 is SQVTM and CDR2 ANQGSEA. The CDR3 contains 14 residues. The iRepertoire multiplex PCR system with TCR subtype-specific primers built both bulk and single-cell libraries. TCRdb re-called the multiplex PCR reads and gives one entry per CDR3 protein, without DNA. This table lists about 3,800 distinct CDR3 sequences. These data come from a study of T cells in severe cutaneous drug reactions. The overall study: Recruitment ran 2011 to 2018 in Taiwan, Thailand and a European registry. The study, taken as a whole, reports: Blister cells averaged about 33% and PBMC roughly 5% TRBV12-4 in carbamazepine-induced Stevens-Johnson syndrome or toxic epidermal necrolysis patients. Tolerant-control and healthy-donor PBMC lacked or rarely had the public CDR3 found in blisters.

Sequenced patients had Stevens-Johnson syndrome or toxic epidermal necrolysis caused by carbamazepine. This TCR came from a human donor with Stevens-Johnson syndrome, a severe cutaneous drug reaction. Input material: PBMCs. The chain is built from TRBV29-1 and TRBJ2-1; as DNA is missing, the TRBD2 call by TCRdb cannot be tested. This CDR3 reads CSVDGTSFFPEQFF.